These 25 T cell receptor beta chains came from one sample sequenced in a study of cytomegalovirus exposure and HLA in healthy donors. 60 Vbeta and 13 Jbeta primers were used in PCR. Profiled with immunoSEQ multiplex PCR; TCRdb holds only in-frame clones, not every one. The sample consists of under 200,000 clones, about three quarters of them appearing once. The sample was PBMCs. Source of these receptors: a girl between 5 and 17 years old in good health and CMV-seronegative.

The V call is TRBV5-1, the J call TRBJ1-2; D might be TRBD1 (5 bases). The CDR3 contains 12 residues. Per the germline V gene, CDR1 is SGHRS and CDR2 is YFSETQ. V was cut by 0 bases and J by 7 bases, with 7 bases left in between. This CDR3 reads CASSLGQSGYTF. Written as DNA, the CDR3 is TGCGCCAGCAGCTTGGGACAGTCTGGCTACACCTTC.

This clone was recorded once. The chain employs TRBV6-5 and TRBJ1-3; D possibly corresponds to TRBD1 (5 bases). This CDR3 comprises 15 residues. Trimming removed 5 bases from V and 0 bases from J, with 11 bases in between. Germline V lookup: CDR1 MNHEY, CDR2 SVGAGI. The chain's CDR3 is CASSRQTSSGNTIYF. In DNA, the CDR3 is TGTGCCAGCAGTCGACAGACCAGCTCTGGAAACACCATATATTTT.

This clone was seen a handful of times. This chain links TRBV7-2 with TRBJ1-6; D is unresolved. CDR3 size: 15 residues. Germline V gene lookup returns CDR1 SGHTA and CDR2 FQGNSA. V was clipped by 1 base and J by 7 bases, with 11 bases between them. The CDR3 DNA is TGTGCCAGCAGCTTAGTGGGCAGGAAGAATTCACCCCTCCACTTT. Translated: CASSLVGRKNSPLHF.

The V call is TRBV7-9, the J call TRBJ1-4; D possibly corresponds to TRBD1 (6 bases). Trimming stripped 5 bases from V and 3 bases from J, with 22 bases between. The CDR3 has 18 amino acids. Germline V gene lookup returns CDR1 SEHNR and CDR2 FQNEAQ (reference sequence). The CDR3 DNA follows: TGTGCCAGCAGCCCCCACCCGCAGGGGATCTCGGCTAATGAAAAACTGTTTTTT. Protein product: CASSPHPQGISANEKLFF.

Of note for this clone: This same CDR3 is encoded by further DNA sequences in the sample. The J gene is TRBJ2-7, the V gene TRBV27; perhaps TRBD1 as D (7 bases). Trimming stripped 3 bases from V and 5 bases from J, with 20 bases between. The CDR3 extends over 16 amino acids. Germline V gives CDR1 MNHEY, CDR2 SMNVEV (reference sequence). In nucleotides, the CDR3 is TGTGCCAGCAGTTTTCGCCAGGGGGGATTACGGGACGAGCAGTACTTC. Residues: CASSFRQGGLRDEQYF.

The J gene is TRBJ2-7, the V gene TRBV2, with a tentative D call TRBD1 (6 bases). Trimming left V 5 bases short and J 0 bases short, with 20 bases between. The CDR3 has 17 amino acids. Germline CDR1 SNHLY, CDR2 FYNNEI. The CDR3: CASSSNPRQASSYEQYF. Written as DNA, the CDR3 is TGTGCCAGCAGTTCTAACCCTAGACAGGCCAGCTCCTACGAGCAGTACTTC.

This chain connects TRBV25-1 to TRBJ1-1; D not certain. This CDR3 is 15 amino acids long. The germline V gene encodes CDR1 MGHDK and CDR2 SYGVNS. V shed 2 bases and J shed 4 bases, with 14 bases lying between them. The CDR3 spells CASSEGVSTSTEAFF. The DNA of the CDR3 is TGTGCCAGCAGTGAAGGTGTCAGTACTAGCACTGAAGCTTTCTTT.

This chain joins TRBV7-9 and TRBJ2-1, with 12 bases that match TRBD2. Trimming took 5 bases from V and 15 from J; bases not matched to a gene: 8. The CDR3 length is 13 residues. Looked up from germline, CDR1 is SEHNR and CDR2 is FQNEAQ (reference sequence). CDR3 sequence reads: CASSPRLAGDTFF. CDR3 coding DNA: TGTGCCAGCAGCCCCCGACTAGCGGGGGACACGTTCTTC.

J is TRBJ2-3 and V is TRBV2; 13 nucleotides agree with TRBD2. Germline CDR1 and CDR2: SNHLY and FYNNEI. Trimming removed 4 bases from V and 5 bases from J; junction bases left unmatched: 9. The CDR3 spans 17 residues. This CDR3 reads CASSARATSGGRDTQYF. The CDR3 DNA reads as TGTGCCAGCAGTGCCAGGGCGACTAGCGGGGGGAGAGATACGCAGTATTTT.

This clone was detected a few times. The chain links TRBV18 to TRBJ1-5, with D possibly TRBD1 on 5 matching bases. Germline CDR1 and CDR2: KGHSH and LQKENI. V dropped 3 bases and J dropped 3 bases, with 9 bases sitting between them. This CDR3 is 14 amino acids long. DNA of the CDR3: TGTGCCAGCTCACCCGTAGGGGTCAATCAGCCCCAGCATTTT. Protein product: CASSPVGVNQPQHF.

The V gene is TRBV6-5, the J gene TRBJ2-7, with 8 bases identical to TRBD1. Losses at the gene ends were 7 bases for V and 1 base for J; bases not matched to a gene: 6. CDR1 is MNHEY and CDR2 is SVGAGI in the germline V gene. The CDR3 contains 14 residues. In nucleotides, the CDR3 is TGTGCCAGCACCACCCGGGACAGGTCCTACGAGCAGTACTTC. It codes for CASTTRDRSYEQYF.

The chain links TRBV14 to TRBJ1-1; maybe TRBD1 (5 bases). V lost 11 bases to trimming and J lost 5 bases, with 15 bases between them. This CDR3 contains 12 residues. Germline lookup yields CDR1 SGHDN and CDR2 FVKESK. CDR3 in amino acids: CAGGDGPTEAFF. Written as DNA, the CDR3 is TGTGCCGGAGGGGACGGGCCTACTGAAGCTTTCTTT.

This sequence joins TRBV6-1 and TRBJ1-1, with 10 bases identical to TRBD1. The trim removed 3 bases at V and 7 bases at J, leaving 2 bases unmatched. The CDR3 extends over 13 amino acids. Germline V gives CDR1 MNHNS, CDR2 SASEGT. CDR3 DNA sequence: TGTGCCAGCAGTGAGACAGGGGGCATTGAAGCTTTCTTT. Translation gives CASSETGGIEAFF.

This clone was seen a single time. DNA of the CDR3: TGTGCCAGCTCACTTGGCGCCACAGCTAGCAATCAGCCCCAGCATTTT. Amino acids: CASSLGATASNQPQHF. V gene TRBV18 combines with J gene TRBJ1-5, with no clear D. The CDR3 runs to 16 residues. Trimming removed 4 bases at V and 0 bases at J, with 13 bases between. In germline, CDR1 is KGHSH, CDR2 LQKENI.

This chain joins TRBV9 and TRBJ2-2, with TRBD1 matching 9 bases. V trimming: 4 bases; J trimming: 4 bases; junction bases outside the gene matches: 8. Germline assignment: CDR1 SGDLS and CDR2 YYNGEE. The CDR3 has 16 residues. The CDR3 DNA follows: TGTGCCAGCAGCACCGGACAGGGGCCGGGCACCGGGGAGCTGTTTTTT. It codes for CASSTGQGPGTGELFF.

This chain links TRBV7-9 with TRBJ2-2; the D gene is possibly TRBD1 (6 bases). V gave up 3 bases and J gave up 4 bases, with 18 bases separating them. The germline V gene encodes CDR1 SEHNR and CDR2 FQNEAQ (reference sequence). CDR3 length: 17 amino acids. CDR3 region: CASSFPPRDTITGELFF. The CDR3 DNA reads as TGTGCCAGCAGCTTCCCCCCTAGGGACACAATCACCGGGGAGCTGTTTTTT.

The J gene is TRBJ1-3, the V gene TRBV9, with TRBD1 as a possible D gene (6 bases). Germline loops: CDR1 SGDLS, CDR2 YYNGEE. The CDR3 runs to 14 residues. Trimming took 5 bases from V and 0 from J, leaving 9 bases between them. DNA for the CDR3: TGTGCCAGCAGACTACAGGGCTCTGGAAACACCATATATTTT. Protein product: CASRLQGSGNTIYF. The variable domain in full, completed from reference TRBV9 and TRBJ1-3, reads DSGVTQTPKHLITATGQRVTLRCSPRSGDLSVYWYQQSLDQGLQFLIQYYNGEERAKGNILERFSAQQFPDLHSELNLSSLELGDSALYFCASRLQGSGNTIYFGEGSWLTVV.

The chain joins TRBV9 to TRBJ2-3, with 7 bases identical to TRBD1. The germline CDR1 and CDR2 sequences are SGDLS and YYNGEE. There are 13 residues in the CDR3. V shed 3 bases and J 6 bases; nucleotides not matched to a gene: 4. The CDR3 spells CASSDQTGDTQYF. CDR3 coding DNA: TGTGCCAGCAGCGACCAGACAGGGGATACGCAGTATTTT.

This chain links TRBV6-4 with TRBJ1-6; no reliable D call. V was pared by 0 bases and J by 10 bases, with 7 bases between. Per germline, CDR1 MRHNA and CDR2 SNTAGT. CDR3 length equals 13 residues. This chain's CDR3 is CASSDSGLSPLHF. The CDR3 DNA sequence: TGTGCCAGCAGTGACTCCGGACTCTCACCCCTCCACTTT.

V usage is TRBV7-8 and J usage is TRBJ1-5; D gene unclear. Trimming cost V 1 base and J 0 bases, with 10 bases left between them. The CDR3 totals 16 residues. The germline CDR1 and CDR2 sequences are SGHVS and FQNEAQ. This CDR3 is CASSLGRQSSNQPQHF. The CDR3 nucleotides read TGTGCCAGCAGCTTAGGCAGGCAATCTAGCAATCAGCCCCAGCATTTT.

The rearrangement uses TRBV15 and TRBJ1-1; D is perhaps TRBD1 (5 bases). CDR1 and CDR2 from the germline V gene are LNHNV and YYDKDF (reference sequence). The germline V and J ends were trimmed by 6 bases and 3 bases, with 14 bases remaining between them. The CDR3 is 14 residues long. The CDR3 DNA reads TGTGCCACCAGGCGCGGGGCCGGGGACACTGAAGCTTTCTTT. Its protein product is CATRRGAGDTEAFF.

The V gene is TRBV18, the J gene TRBJ2-5; D possibly corresponds to TRBD2 (6 bases). The CDR3 loop spans 18 amino acids. Trimming took 3 bases from V and 1 from J, leaving 21 bases between them. Germline CDR1 and CDR2: KGHSH and LQKENI. This chain's CDR3 is CASSPFTEGLVLQETQYF. The CDR3 nucleotides read TGTGCCAGCTCACCGTTCACGGAGGGGCTGGTACTCCAAGAGACCCAGTACTTC.

This clone was observed a single time. V and J are TRBV5-1 and TRBJ2-7, with 7 bases matching TRBD2. J gave up 2 bases and V 0 bases, and 8 bases lay outside the gene matches. This CDR3 region has 16 residues. Looked up from germline, CDR1 is SGHRS and CDR2 is YFSETQ. This CDR3 is CASSLDIGLAAYEQYF. CDR3 nucleotide sequence: TGCGCCAGCAGCTTGGATATAGGTCTAGCGGCCTACGAGCAGTACTTC.

The V gene is TRBV7-2, the J gene TRBJ1-3; D is perhaps TRBD1 (5 bases). Germline V gene sequence: CDR1 SGHTA, CDR2 FQGNSA. CDR3 size: 15 residues. Trimming left V 1 base short and J 4 bases short, with 11 bases between. CDR3 region: CASSLVGLRGNTIYF. The CDR3 nucleotides read TGTGCCAGCAGCTTAGTGGGACTCCGGGGAAACACCATATATTTT.

The V call is TRBV11-2, the J call TRBJ1-3; D is unclear. The V end was cut by 1 base, the J end by 8 bases, with 15 bases between. Germline lookup yields CDR1 SGHAT and CDR2 FQNNGV. The CDR3 is 15 amino acids. The CDR3, as DNA: TGTGCCAGCAGCTTAGCGTTGGGCGGGAAGGACACCATATATTTT. Protein product: CASSLALGGKDTIYF.